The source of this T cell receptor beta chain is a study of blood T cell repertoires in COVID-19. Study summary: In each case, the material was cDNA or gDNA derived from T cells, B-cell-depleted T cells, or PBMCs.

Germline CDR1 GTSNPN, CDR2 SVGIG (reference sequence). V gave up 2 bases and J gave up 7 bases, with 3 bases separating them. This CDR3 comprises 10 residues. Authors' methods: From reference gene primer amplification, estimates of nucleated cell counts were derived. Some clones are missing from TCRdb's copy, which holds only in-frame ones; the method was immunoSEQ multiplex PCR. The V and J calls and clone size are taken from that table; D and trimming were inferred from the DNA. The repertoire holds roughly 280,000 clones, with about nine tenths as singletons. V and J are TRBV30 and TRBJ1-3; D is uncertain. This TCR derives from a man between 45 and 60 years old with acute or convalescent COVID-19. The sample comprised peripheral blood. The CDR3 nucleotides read TGTGCCTGGAGTCGGAACACCATATATTTT. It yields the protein CAWSRNTIYF. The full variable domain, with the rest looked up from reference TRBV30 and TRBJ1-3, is SQTIHQWPATLVQPVGSPLSLECTVEGTSNPNLYWYRQAAGRGLQLLFYSVGIGQISSEVPQNLSASRPQDRQFILSSKKLLLSDSGFYLCAWSRNTIYFGEGSWLTVV.